Listed below are T cell receptor beta chains from one sample, sequenced in a study of identical twins. In TCRdb, the 5' RACE reads were re-called with MiXCR into one record per CDR3 protein. This table holds 1.5 million to 2 million distinct CDR3 sequences, under 35% found once. The sequenced sample consisted of cord blood. The receptors were gathered from a newborn girl in good health. The CDR3 runs from the conserved cysteine through the conserved F or W. The D gene is left open where the match is weak. The listing skips clone size in some rows; elsewhere it reads once, few, many or a size class.

d_call	v_call	clone_size	j_call	cdr3_aa	cdr3_nt
TRBD1	TRBV28	few	TRBJ2-7	CATIRTGGHYEQYF	TGTGCCACCATCCGGACAGGGGGCCACTACGAGCAGTACTTC
NA	TRBV20-1	NA	TRBJ1-4	CSAREGPREKLFF	TGCAGTGCTAGAGAGGGGCCCCGTGAAAAACTGTTTTTT
NA	TRBV6-2/TRBV6-3	NA	TRBJ2-5	CARKNEQYF	TGTGCCAGGAAAAATGAGCAGTACTTC
TRBD2	TRBV6-1	NA	TRBJ2-1	CASSELLLAGAHNEQFF	TGTGCCAGCAGTGAACTTTTACTAGCGGGGGCTCACAATGAGCAGTTCTTC
NA	TRBV20-1	NA	TRBJ1-2	CSARHTRKGGCTF	TGCAGTGCTAGACATACAAGAAAAGGCGGCTGCACCTTC
NA	TRBV5-1	NA	TRBJ2-7	CASSLNLQAYYNEQYF	TGCGCCAGCAGCTTGAATCTACAGGCTTACTACAATGAGCAGTACTTC
NA	TRBV25-1	few	TRBJ2-7	CASSEQPNSYEQYF	TGTGCCAGCAGTGAACAGCCTAACTCCTACGAGCAGTACTTC
NA	TRBV4-1	NA	TRBJ2-7	CASSNPLGSSYEQYF	TGCGCCAGCAGCAACCCTCTGGGGAGCTCCTACGAGCAGTACTTC
NA	TRBV7-2	NA	TRBJ1-5	CASSARNRDQPQHF	TGTGCCAGCAGCGCCAGAAACAGGGACCAGCCCCAGCATTTT
TRBD1	TRBV5-1	NA	TRBJ1-2	CASSLGGTGAIGYTF	TGCGCCAGCAGCTTGGGAGGGACAGGGGCTATTGGCTACACCTTC
NA	TRBV7-2	many	TRBJ1-6	CASSLQNNSPLHF	TGTGCCAGCAGCTTACAAAATAATTCACCCCTCCACTTT
TRBD2	TRBV27	NA	TRBJ2-1	CASSNGRIDEQFF	TGTGCCAGCAGTAACGGGAGGATCGATGAGCAGTTCTTC
NA	TRBV3-1	few	TRBJ2-4	CASSQPGRLAKNIQYF	TGTGCCAGCAGCCAGCCGGGGCGACTAGCCAAAAACATTCAGTACTTC
NA	TRBV13	NA	TRBJ2-1	CASSLGTPNNNEQFF	TGTGCCAGCAGCTTGGGGACGCCGAACAACAATGAGCAGTTCTTC
TRBD2	TRBV20-1	NA	TRBJ2-7	CSASLPGLAVSGYEQYF	TGCAGTGCTAGCCTACCGGGACTAGCTGTTTCTGGCTACGAGCAGTACTTC
TRBD2	TRBV28	few	TRBJ2-7	CASSPESKLAGVSYEQYF	TGTGCCAGCAGTCCGGAAAGTAAACTAGCGGGAGTCTCGTACGAGCAGTACTTC
TRBD1	TRBV6-1	few	TRBJ1-4	CASRRTGTNEKLFF	TGTGCCAGCAGGAGGACAGGGACTAATGAAAAACTGTTTTTT
TRBD1	TRBV6-1	NA	TRBJ1-5	CASKGTAGNQPQHF	TGTGCCAGCAAAGGGACAGCAGGCAATCAGCCCCAGCATTTT
TRBD2	TRBV18	NA	TRBJ2-5	CASSPRGLAGVIQETQYF	TGTGCCAGCTCACCAAGGGGACTAGCGGGGGTCATCCAAGAGACCCAGTACTTC
NA	TRBV20-1	few	TRBJ2-1	CSARDRLGEQFF	TGCAGTGCTAGAGATCGTCTCGGGGAGCAGTTCTTC
NA	TRBV12-3/TRBV12-4	many	TRBJ2-1	CASSYGGGGRYNEQFF	TGTGCCAGCAGTTATGGTGGAGGGGGCCGTTACAATGAGCAGTTCTTC
TRBD1	TRBV29-1	NA	TRBJ1-2	CSAPRDSYGYTF	TGCAGCGCCCCCCGGGACAGCTATGGCTACACCTTC
NA	TRBV7-2	NA	TRBJ1-1	CASSPGTINGEAFF	TGTGCCAGCAGCCCCGGGACAATAAACGGTGAAGCTTTCTTT
NA	TRBV4-2	NA	TRBJ1-1	CASSQVGGGLSNTEAFF	TGTGCCAGCAGCCAAGTCGGGGGAGGGTTGTCGAACACTGAAGCTTTCTTT
TRBD1	TRBV5-1	NA	TRBJ1-2	CASSTGDGYTF	TGCGCCAGCTCCACAGGGGATGGCTACACCTTC
TRBD2	TRBV30	NA	TRBJ2-3	CAWRTSGTDTQYF	TGTGCCTGGAGGACTAGCGGCACAGATACGCAGTATTTT
NA	TRBV7-2	many	TRBJ2-3	CASSRSGPDTQYF	TGTGCCAGCAGTCGAAGCGGACCAGATACGCAGTATTTT
TRBD2	TRBV10-3	NA	TRBJ2-1	CAILAEPRGSEQFF	TGTGCCATCCTAGCCGAGCCCCGCGGGAGTGAGCAGTTCTTC
NA	TRBV21-1	few	TRBJ1-2	CASSKENHGYTF	TGTGCCAGCAGCAAAGAAAATCATGGCTACACCTTC
TRBD2	TRBV7-9	NA	TRBJ2-2	CASSPTGTSAIGGELFF	TGTGCCAGCAGCCCCACCGGGACTAGCGCTATCGGCGGGGAGCTGTTTTTT
NA	TRBV20-1	NA	TRBJ1-1	CSASMGGLGTEAFF	TGCAGTGCTAGTATGGGGGGGTTGGGCACTGAAGCTTTCTTT
TRBD1	TRBV4-1	few	TRBJ2-7	CASSQGTGLSYEQYF	TGCGCCAGCAGCCAAGGGACAGGGCTTTCCTACGAGCAGTACTTC
TRBD2	TRBV20-1	NA	TRBJ2-3	CSAIRLAGGTDTQYF	TGCAGTGCCATAAGACTAGCGGGAGGCACAGATACGCAGTATTTT
TRBD1	TRBV11-2	NA	TRBJ1-1	CASSSVYRTGANTEAFF	TGTGCCAGCAGCTCAGTATACCGTACAGGGGCGAACACTGAAGCTTTCTTT
NA	TRBV6-1	few	TRBJ1-4	CASLRVATNEKLFF	TGTGCCAGCCTCAGGGTGGCAACTAATGAAAAACTGTTTTTT
TRBD1	TRBV3-1	NA	TRBJ2-7	CASSQDWGRGYYNEQYF	TGTGCCAGCAGCCAAGATTGGGGCAGGGGGTATTACAATGAGCAGTACTTC
TRBD1	TRBV28	NA	TRBJ1-2	CASAKDRAWYGYTF	TGTGCCAGCGCCAAAGACAGGGCTTGGTATGGCTACACCTTC
NA	TRBV27	NA	TRBJ2-7	CASGERASSYEQYF	TGTGCCTCCGGGGAGCGGGCGAGCTCCTACGAGCAGTACTTC
TRBD1	TRBV12-3/TRBV12-4	NA	TRBJ2-1	CASSFPGDSSYNEQFF	TGTGCCAGCAGTTTTCCCGGGGACAGTTCCTACAATGAGCAGTTCTTC
TRBD1	TRBV10-3	NA	TRBJ1-1	CAISGRDRGRSNTEAFF	TGTGCCATCAGTGGGCGGGACAGGGGGCGTTCGAACACTGAAGCTTTCTTT
TRBD1	TRBV3-1	few	TRBJ1-2	CASSLPGQEKGGYTF	TGTGCCAGCAGCCTCCCGGGACAGGAAAAGGGTGGCTACACCTTC
NA	TRBV24-1	NA	TRBJ2-4	CATSDPRRPQNIQYF	TGTGCCACCAGTGATCCTCGACGGCCCCAGAACATTCAGTACTTC
TRBD2	TRBV20-1	NA	TRBJ2-2	CSARASGRVIGELFF	TGCAGTGCTAGAGCTAGCGGGAGGGTGATCGGGGAGCTGTTTTTT
TRBD2	TRBV7-9	NA	TRBJ2-1	CASSLNTLAGYNEQFF	TGTGCCAGCAGCCTTAATACGCTAGCGGGGTACAATGAGCAGTTCTTC
NA	TRBV6-5	few	TRBJ2-5	CASSYSRWGETQYF	TGTGCCAGCAGTTACTCCCGTTGGGGGGAGACCCAGTACTTC
NA	TRBV14	NA	TRBJ1-2	CASSQIRTPNIGYTF	TGTGCCAGCAGCCAAATCCGGACTCCGAATATTGGCTACACCTTC
NA	TRBV7-2	NA	TRBJ2-5	CASSPRFRRQYQETQYF	TGTGCCAGCAGCCCCAGGTTCCGGAGACAGTACCAAGAGACCCAGTACTTC
NA	TRBV25-1	NA	TRBJ2-3	CASPDSITSTDTQYF	TGTGCCAGTCCAGACAGCATAACTAGCACAGATACGCAGTATTTT
TRBD1	TRBV4-1	once	TRBJ2-5	CASRDPAGGNEQYF	TGCGCCAGCAGGGATCCGGCAGGGGGCAATGAGCAGTACTTC
NA	TRBV5-1	few	TRBJ1-5	CASSSRNDSYSNQPQHF	TGCGCCAGCAGCTCCCGGAATGACAGTTATAGCAATCAGCCCCAGCATTTT
NA	TRBV5-1	few	TRBJ1-2	CASSLEGYDGYTF	TGCGCCAGCAGCTTGGAAGGGTACGATGGCTACACCTTC